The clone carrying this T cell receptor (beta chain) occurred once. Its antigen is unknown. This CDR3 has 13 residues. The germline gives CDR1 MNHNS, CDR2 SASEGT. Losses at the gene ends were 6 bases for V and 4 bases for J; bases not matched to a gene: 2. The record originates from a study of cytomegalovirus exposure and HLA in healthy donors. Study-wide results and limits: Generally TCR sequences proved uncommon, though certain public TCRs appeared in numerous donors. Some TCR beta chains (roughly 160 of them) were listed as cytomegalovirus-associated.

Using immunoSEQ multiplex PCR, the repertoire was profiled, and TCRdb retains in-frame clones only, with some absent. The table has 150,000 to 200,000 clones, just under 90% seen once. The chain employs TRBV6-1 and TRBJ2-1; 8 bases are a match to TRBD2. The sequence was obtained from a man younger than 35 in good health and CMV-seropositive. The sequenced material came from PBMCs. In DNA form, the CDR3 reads TGTGCCAGCAGGCCGGGGGGGTACAATGAGCAGTTCTTC. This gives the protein CASRPGGYNEQFF.